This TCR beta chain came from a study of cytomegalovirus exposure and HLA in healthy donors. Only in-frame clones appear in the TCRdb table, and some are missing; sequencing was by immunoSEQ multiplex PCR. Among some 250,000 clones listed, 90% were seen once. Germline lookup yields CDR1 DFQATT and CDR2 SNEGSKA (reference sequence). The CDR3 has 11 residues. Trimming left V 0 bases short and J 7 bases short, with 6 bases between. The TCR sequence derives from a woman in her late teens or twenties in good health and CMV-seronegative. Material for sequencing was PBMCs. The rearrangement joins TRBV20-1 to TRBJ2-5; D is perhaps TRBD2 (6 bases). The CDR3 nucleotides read TGCAGTGCTAGAGAGGAGGGGACCCAGTACTTC. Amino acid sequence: CSAREEGTQYF.